This TCR beta chain derives from a study of shared clonotypes between healthy human individuals (dated by TCRdb to about 2020). In the study overall: The cohort comprised two women and a few men aged 18 to 49 years. For each donor, CD4 naive and CD4 memory were each run on three plates, CD8 naive on two plates, and CD8 memory on one plate. Leukapheresis yielded between about 0.8 and 9.5 billion PBMCs per donor. Different laboratories and diverse techniques were used to prepare libraries and sequence TCR repertoires, to increase sequencing depth and limit assay-specific biases. Blood TCR repertoires of roughly five healthy adults were deeply sequenced to estimate repertoire size and the extent of clonotype sharing between individuals. The investigation overall reported the following: Because the study included only a small number of donors, the genetic and exposure-history diversity represented was limited. Pairwise subsampling indicated that sequencing depth was expected to affect the degree of clonotype sharing among donors. When a handful of donors were compared, the shared fraction of clonotypes was roughly 4.8% for naive CD4, around 3.5% for naive CD8, 2% to 2.5% for memory CD4, and 0.4% for memory CD8. Only blood was sampled, and tissue TCR repertoires likely differ from those in blood. Larger estimated clonotype richness was generally found for naive subsets than for memory subsets. Compared with non-shared clonotypes, the clonotypes found in all four sorted-subset donors had higher generation probabilities. Even with the large sequencing depth, rarefaction of the sorted-subset datasets indicated that sequencing was incomplete.

Using the deep immunoSEQ assay, multiplex PCR amplified TCR CDR3 regions from genomic DNA. Extracted genomic DNA from each cell subset was distributed evenly across all wells of several immunoSEQ 96-well plates, and each plate was treated as a replicate. For sorted subsets, each replicate PCR was loaded with roughly 0.2 ug genomic DNA, equivalent to some 27,000 T cell genomes. Purified libraries were quantified with a Qubit 3.0 fluorometer, sized on a Bioanalyzer 2100, and re-quantified with the KAPA Library Quantification kit. Every immunoSEQ 96-well plate was sequenced on a separate single-read 150-cycle Illumina NextSeq 550 flow cell. The study's processing was this. The immunoSEQ output contained only junctional sequences without quality scores, so filtering could not match that applied to full-length reads. To assign V/J genes and CDR3, sequences were annotated against IMGT germline references using PyIR, a Python wrapper for IgBLAST v1.9. Reads were removed for weak V/J assignments (E-value above 1e-6), missing CDR3, stop codons, out-of-frame junctions, or ambiguous translated residues. V3J clonotypes were defined as sequences sharing an identical inferred V gene, J gene, and CDR3 amino acid sequence. Percentage overlap between repertoires was computed as shared unique clonotypes divided by the size of the smaller repertoire. Repertoire richness was assessed with RTK rarefaction, the Chao1 estimator, and Recon v2.1 estimates of unobserved clonotypes. For all TCRbeta clonotypes obtained by the gDNA method from several donors, generation probabilities were computed with OLGA. This immuneACCESS table, as held by TCRdb, lists in-frame sequences with V and J called but not all clones. Of the missing ones, under half trace to an unresolved V gene in checked studies; the others have no known cause. The D gene and trimming were derived from the DNA, and the V and J assignments and clone size from that table. Present in this sample are approximately 590,000 clones, less than 97% of which were seen just once. In total, the top ten clones hold roughly 0.1% of the sample.

For the CD8 naive samples, CD45RO-negative cells were positively selected for CCR7, yielding a CD45RA+CCR7+ population from which TemRA cells were excluded. Healthy HIV-negative adults with no recently reported acute infections or vaccinations were included as donors. Only Caucasian adults living in Nashville, Tennessee, USA were represented among the donors. After blood collection by leukapheresis, PBMCs were isolated using Ficoll-Histopaque density gradient centrifugation and then cryopreserved in the vapor phase of liquid nitrogen. Analytical flow cytometry was used to check the purity and quantity of every magnetically sorted T cell population. Each sorted fraction had its genomic DNA isolated and then quantified by UV absorbance on a Nanodrop 2000c. CDR1 is given as ENHRY and CDR2 as SYGVKD, both from the germline V gene. Trimming at the junction amounts to 0 bases on V and 7 bases on J, and the germline ends lie 4 bases apart. Including cysteine and phenylalanine, the CDR3 has 11 amino acids. The sequence is cut down to CDR3 DNA, 33 bases in frame from base 1.

Remarks on this clone: What antigen it recognizes has not been identified. The sample holds no much larger clone one base away, and base qualities are not on file.

The sequence is built from TRBV10-3 and TRBJ2-7; no D gene can be assigned with confidence. The TCR comes from a woman under 40 in good health. The sample comprised naive CD8+ T cells sorted from blood. According to the study, the label for this sample's cell subset or site signals: CD45RA+CCR7+. The CDR3 here reads CAISESVEQYF. The nucleotides read TGTGCCATCAGTGAGTCCGTAGAGCAGTACTTC.